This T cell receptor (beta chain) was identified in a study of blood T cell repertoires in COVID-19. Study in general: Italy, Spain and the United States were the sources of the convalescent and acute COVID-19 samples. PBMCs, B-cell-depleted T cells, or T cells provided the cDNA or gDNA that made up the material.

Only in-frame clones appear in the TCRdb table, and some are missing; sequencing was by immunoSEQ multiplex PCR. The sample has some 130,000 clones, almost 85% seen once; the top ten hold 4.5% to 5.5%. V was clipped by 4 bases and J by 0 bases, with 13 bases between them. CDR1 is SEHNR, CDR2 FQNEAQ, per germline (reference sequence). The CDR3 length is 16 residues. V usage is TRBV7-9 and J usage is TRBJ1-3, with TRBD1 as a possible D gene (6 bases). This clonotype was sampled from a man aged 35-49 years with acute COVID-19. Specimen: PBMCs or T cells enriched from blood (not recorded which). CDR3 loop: CASSSPGQSSGNTIYF. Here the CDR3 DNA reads TGTGCCAGCAGCTCCCCCGGACAGAGCTCTGGAAACACCATATATTTT.